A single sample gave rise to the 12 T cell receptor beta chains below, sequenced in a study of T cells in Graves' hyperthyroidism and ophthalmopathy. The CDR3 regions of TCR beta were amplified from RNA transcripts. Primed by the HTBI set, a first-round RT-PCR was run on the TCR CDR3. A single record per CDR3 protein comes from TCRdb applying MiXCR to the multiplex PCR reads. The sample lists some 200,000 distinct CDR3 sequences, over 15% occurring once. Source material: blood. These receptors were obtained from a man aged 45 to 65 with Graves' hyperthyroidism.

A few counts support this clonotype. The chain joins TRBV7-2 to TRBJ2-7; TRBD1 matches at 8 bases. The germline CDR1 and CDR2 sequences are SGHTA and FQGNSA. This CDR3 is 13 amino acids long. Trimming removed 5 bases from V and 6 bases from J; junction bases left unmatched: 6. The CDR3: CASSGGQGREQYF. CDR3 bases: TGTGCCAGCAGCGGAGGACAGGGCCGCGAGCAGTACTTC.

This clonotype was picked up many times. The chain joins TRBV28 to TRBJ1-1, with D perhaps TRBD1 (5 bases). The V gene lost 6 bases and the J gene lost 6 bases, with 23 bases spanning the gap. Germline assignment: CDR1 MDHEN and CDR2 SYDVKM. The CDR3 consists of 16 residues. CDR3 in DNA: TGTGCCAGCAGCCAAATAAAGCAGTTTAGGGGCGCTGAAGCTTTCTTT. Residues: CASSQIKQFRGAEAFF.

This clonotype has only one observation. The CDR3 loop is CASRRPQLSSGGYEQYF. In DNA, the CDR3 is TGTGCCAGCAGGAGGCCGCAACTGTCGAGCGGGGGATACGAGCAGTACTTC. This chain links TRBV6-1 with TRBJ2-7; 8 bases agree with TRBD2. The CDR3 length is 17 residues. The germline V gene has CDR1 MNHNS and CDR2 SASEGT. V trimming: 6 bases; J trimming: 4 bases; junction bases outside the gene matches: 17.

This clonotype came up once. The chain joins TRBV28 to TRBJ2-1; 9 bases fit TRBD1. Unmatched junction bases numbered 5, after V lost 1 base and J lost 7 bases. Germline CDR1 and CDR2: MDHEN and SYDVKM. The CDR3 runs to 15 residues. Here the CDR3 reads CASSLFNGQGNEQFF. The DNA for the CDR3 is TGTGCCAGCAGTTTATTCAACGGACAGGGGAATGAGCAGTTCTTC. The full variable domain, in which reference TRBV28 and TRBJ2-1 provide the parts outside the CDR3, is DVKVTQSSRYLVKRTGEKVFLECVQDMDHENMFWYRQDPGLGLRLIYFSYDVKMKEKGDIPEGYSVSREKKERFSLILESASTNQTSMYLCASSLFNGQGNEQFFGPGTRLTVL.

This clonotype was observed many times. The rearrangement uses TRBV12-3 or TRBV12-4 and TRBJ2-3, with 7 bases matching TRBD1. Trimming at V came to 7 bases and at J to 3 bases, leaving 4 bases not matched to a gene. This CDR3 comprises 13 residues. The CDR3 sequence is CASTPGQTDTQYF. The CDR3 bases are TGTGCCAGCACCCCGGGACAGACAGATACGCAGTATTTT.

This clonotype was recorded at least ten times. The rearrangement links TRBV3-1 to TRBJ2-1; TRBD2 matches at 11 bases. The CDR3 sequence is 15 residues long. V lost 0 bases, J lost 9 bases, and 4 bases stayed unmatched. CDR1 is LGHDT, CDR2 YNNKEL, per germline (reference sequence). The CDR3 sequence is CASSQELAGGLEQFF. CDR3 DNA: TGTGCCAGCAGCCAAGAGTTAGCGGGAGGGCTTGAGCAGTTCTTC.

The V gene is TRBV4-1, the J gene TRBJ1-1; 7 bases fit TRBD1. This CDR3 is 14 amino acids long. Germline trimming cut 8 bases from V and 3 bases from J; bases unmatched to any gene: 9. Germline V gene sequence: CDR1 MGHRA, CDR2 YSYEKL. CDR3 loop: CASSSRGQDTEAFF. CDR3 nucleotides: TGCGCCAGCTCAAGTAGGGGGCAGGACACTGAAGCTTTCTTT.

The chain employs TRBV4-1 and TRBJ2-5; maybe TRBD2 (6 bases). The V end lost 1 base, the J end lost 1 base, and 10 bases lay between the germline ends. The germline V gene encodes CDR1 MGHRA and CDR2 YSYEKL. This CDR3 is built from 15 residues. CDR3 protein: CASSQVNSGQETQYF. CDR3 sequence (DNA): TGCGCCAGCAGCCAAGTAAATAGCGGCCAAGAGACCCAGTACTTC.

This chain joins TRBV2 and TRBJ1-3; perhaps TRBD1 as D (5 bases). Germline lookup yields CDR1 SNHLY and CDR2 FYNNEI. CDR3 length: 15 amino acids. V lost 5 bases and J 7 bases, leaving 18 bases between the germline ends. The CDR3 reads CASSFGAGRGNTIYF. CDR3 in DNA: TGTGCCAGCAGTTTTGGGGCAGGACGGGGTAACACCATATATTTT.

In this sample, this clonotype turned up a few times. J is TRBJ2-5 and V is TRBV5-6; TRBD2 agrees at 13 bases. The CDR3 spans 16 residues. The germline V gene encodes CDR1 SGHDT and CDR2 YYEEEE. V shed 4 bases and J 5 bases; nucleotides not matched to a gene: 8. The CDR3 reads CASSDRLAGGDETQYF. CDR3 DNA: TGTGCCAGCAGCGATAGACTAGCGGGAGGCGACGAGACCCAGTACTTC.

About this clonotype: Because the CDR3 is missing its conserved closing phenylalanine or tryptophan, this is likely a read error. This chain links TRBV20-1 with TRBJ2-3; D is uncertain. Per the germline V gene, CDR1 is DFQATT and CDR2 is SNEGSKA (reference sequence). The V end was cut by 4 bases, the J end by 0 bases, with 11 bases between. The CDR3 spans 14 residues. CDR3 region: CSAIRSPSTDTQYC. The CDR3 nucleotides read TGCAGTGCTATCAGATCTCCTAGCACAGATACGCAGTATTGT.

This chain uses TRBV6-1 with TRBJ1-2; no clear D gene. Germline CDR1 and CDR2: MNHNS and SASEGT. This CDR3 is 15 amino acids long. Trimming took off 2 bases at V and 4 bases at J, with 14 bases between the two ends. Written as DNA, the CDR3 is TGTGCCAGCAGTGAATCGCCCCAATCTTCCTATGGCTACACCTTC. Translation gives CASSESPQSSYGYTF.